This T cell receptor beta chain was documented in a study of graft-versus-host responses after intestinal transplantation. The repertoire was sequenced with immunoSEQ multiplex PCR; TCRdb's copy has only in-frame clones and lacks some. The table includes about 24,000 clones, around two fifths detected once. The culture paired roughly 200,000 irradiated violet-dye-labeled stimulators with roughly 200,000 CFSE-labeled responders. The responders that had proliferated, CFSE-low CD3+CD4+ and CD3+CD8+ cells, were sorted after the reaction. Germline-derived CDR1 and CDR2 are SGHTA and FQGNSA. The V and J ends lost 2 bases and 5 bases respectively, with 13 bases between them. The CDR3 has 15 residues. General study results and limits: GvH clones surfaced in recipient marrow, some emerging earlier in ileum or blood.

The specimen comprised alloreactive CD4+ T cells from a mixed lymphocyte reaction culture, sampled before intestinal transplant. The subset: CFSE-low proliferating T cells sorted from roughly 6-day pre-transplant mixed lymphocyte reaction (GvH or HvG direction). The chain carries TRBV7-2 and TRBJ1-5; D is perhaps TRBD1 (6 bases). This TCR came from a human patient who received an intestinal transplant. DNA for the CDR3: TGTGCCAGCAGCTTATATGGGGGACAATATCAGCCCCAGCATTTT. This encodes CASSLYGGQYQPQHF. The variable domain in full, with the rest retrieved from reference TRBV7-2 and TRBJ1-5, is GAGVSQSPSNKVTEKGKDVELRCDPISGHTALYWYRQSLGQGLEFLIYFQGNSAPDKSGLPSDRFSAERTGGSVSTLTIQRTQQEDSAVYLCASSLYGGQYQPQHFGDGTRLSIL.